This TCR beta chain was sequenced in a study of PD-1 blockade in classical Hodgkin lymphoma (dated by TCRdb to the early 2020s). As for the study more broadly: Nivolumab dosing was 3 mg/kg intravenously every 2 weeks, continuing until either disease progression or unacceptable toxicity. The study used TCR beta sequencing and CyTOF to define a peripheral blood immune signature of response to PD-1 blockade in classical Hodgkin lymphoma.

Turning to this clone: What this receptor recognizes is not known. Per-nucleotide qualities are absent, and no much larger clonotype sits a single base away.

Overall study results and their limits: Baseline TCR diversity was reported to be lower in newly diagnosed patients than in healthy donors, and even lower in relapsed/refractory patients. A significant rise by C4D1 was seen in CD4+ but not CD8+ TCR diversity (p=0.0027 vs p=0.16), with the rise being most apparent in complete responders (p=0.02). Trial patients with a complete response had baseline diversity similar to that of newly diagnosed patients, while partial responders and progressors had significantly lower diversity. Diversity was lower in patients who began nivolumab less than 1 year after ASCT, so these patients were left out of later analyses to avoid confounding by immune reconstitution. The study covered only a single clinical trial cohort, and the causes of the repertoire differences, possibly disease activity or prior therapy, were still not defined.

The time point label for this specimen denotes: cycle 1 day 1 (C1D1), immediately before nivolumab initiation. Every trial patient had relapsed after autologous stem cell transplantation, and cohorts A, B and C differed in prior brentuximab vedotin exposure. CD4+ T cells were purified from thawed PBMCs by magnetic negative selection with a Miltenyi CD4+ T cell isolation kit. The trial cohort comprised a few dozen patients with relapsed/refractory classical Hodgkin lymphoma whose best overall responses were complete response, partial response or progressive disease. In the multi-cohort phase II CheckMate 205 trial, trial patients received single-agent nivolumab. An independent review committee assessed best overall response by applying the 2007 International Working Group response criteria. Trial PBMCs were collected just before the start of nivolumab (C1D1) and during therapy at cycle 2 day 1 and cycle 4 day 1. Peripheral blood was collected in 8 mL Vacutainer Cell Preparation Tubes, from which PBMCs were isolated by centrifugation and then cryopreserved. Purified CD4+ and CD8+ fractions were prepared only for cases in which an additional PBMC sample was available. Magnetically labelled cells were removed on LS columns in a quadroMACS separator, and the flow-through was collected as the purified fraction.

Genomic DNA was isolated using the Qiagen DNeasy kit from unsorted PBMCs as well as from negatively selected CD4+ and CD8+ fractions. TCR beta CDR3 regions were amplified by immunoSEQ multiplex PCR using primers annealing to V and J segments. A synthetic immune receptor repertoire was used to minimize amplification bias, and remaining bias was computationally removed after sequencing. The original methods were these. Custom Python scripts were used to quantify repertoire diversity as the Shannon entropy index. Unsorted, CD4+ and CD8+ repertoires were analyzed separately, except in combined analyses where CD4+ and CD8+ sequences were merged in silico. A clone was considered expanded if an increase in frequency of at least 2-fold after treatment relative to C1D1 was found, and a pseudocount of 0.5 was applied to clones undetected at baseline. Singleton clones were defined as clones with 0 or 1 copy at C1D1, and non-singleton clones were defined as clones with 2 or more copies. Clones expanded in unsorted samples were assigned a CD4+, CD8+ or unknown annotation through matching of protein sequences in sorted samples from the same patient. Wilcoxon tests were applied to paired samples to test diversity changes from C1D1 to C4D1. Sourced from immuneACCESS, this table was stored by TCRdb with only in-frame sequences that have V and J called. A share of the clones is absent; for the studies checked, an unresolved V gene accounts for under half, and the remainder has no known explanation. V and J calls and clone size are given by that table; D and trimming were obtained from the DNA. The sample table lists 25,000 to 30,000 clones, about 80% of them with a count of one. The ten most abundant clones make up more than 2% of the sample.

Unmatched junction bases come to 10, with V trimmed by 5 bases and J by 0 bases. Sequences MNHEY (CDR1) and SMNVEV (CDR2) are obtained from the germline V gene (reference sequence). Inclusive of the bounding cysteine and phenylalanine, the CDR3 is 17 residues long. Left in the record is the CDR3 DNA by itself, 51 bases read in frame from the first base. This clonotype was obtained from a human donor with classical Hodgkin lymphoma. This material consisted of CD4+ T cells from blood, taken at baseline. The sequence is built from TRBV27 and TRBJ2-3; 8 nucleotides in the junction match TRBD1. The DNA sequence is given as TGTGCCAGCAGTCCCCTTCTGACAGGGGATAGCACAGATACGCAGTATTTT. It specifies CASSPLLTGDSTDTQYF.